The rows below give T cell receptor beta chains drawn from one sample of a study of memory CD8 T cells in hepatitis C reinfection. Repertoires were generated with immunoSEQ multiplex PCR, while TCRdb's copy carries only in-frame clones and drops some. The profile shows under 50,000 clones, 85% to 90% of them singletons. Material for sequencing was naive CD8+ T cells sorted from blood. These receptors originate from a man aged 18 to 30 with hepatitis C virus infection. CDR3s include the opening cysteine and the closing phenylalanine or tryptophan. Fields, in order: clone size, D gene, J gene, V gene, CDR3 protein, CDR3 DNA. The D gene is left open where the match is weak. Clone size is shown for a subset of rows, as once, few, many or a class of expanded clone.

size: NA; D: NA; J: TRBJ2-3; V: TRBV5-1; CDR3: CASSTTDTQYF; DNA: TGCGCCAGCAGCACAACAGATACGCAGTATTTT
size: NA; D: NA; J: TRBJ2-7; V: TRBV7-6; CDR3: CATGELVNEQYF; DNA: TGTGCCACCGGCGAGCTAGTAAACGAGCAGTACTTC
size: NA; D: NA; J: TRBJ2-3; V: TRBV6-1; CDR3: CASSDFGSTDTQYF; DNA: TGTGCCAGCAGTGACTTCGGGAGTACAGATACGCAGTATTTT
size: NA; D: TRBD1; J: TRBJ2-7; V: TRBV27; CDR3: CASSLLQGSYEQYF; DNA: TGTGCCAGCAGTTTATTACAGGGGTCCTACGAGCAGTACTTC
size: NA; D: TRBD1; J: TRBJ1-2; V: TRBV6-1; CDR3: CASSEGAATGSYGYTF; DNA: TGTGCCAGCAGTGAAGGGGCCGCGACAGGGTCCTATGGCTACACCTTC
size: NA; D: NA; J: TRBJ2-5; V: TRBV28; CDR3: CASKSPGVQETQYF; DNA: TGTGCCAGCAAGAGTCCCGGGGTACAAGAGACCCAGTACTTC
size: NA; D: NA; J: TRBJ1-1; V: TRBV19; CDR3: CASSPSLAGTEAFF; DNA: TGTGCCAGTTCTCCAAGTCTCGCGGGCACTGAAGCTTTCTTT
size: few; D: NA; J: TRBJ1-5; V: TRBV5-6; CDR3: CASSSSGGGNQPQHF; DNA: TGTGCCAGCAGCTCCAGTGGGGGCGGGAATCAGCCCCAGCATTTT
size: NA; D: TRBD2; J: TRBJ2-3; V: TRBV6-1; CDR3: CASSGLAGGVDTQYF; DNA: TGTGCCAGCAGTGGACTAGCGGGAGGCGTAGATACGCAGTATTTT
size: NA; D: NA; J: TRBJ2-5; V: TRBV6-5; CDR3: CASSFGGDETQYF; DNA: TGTGCCAGCAGTTTCGGCGGCGACGAGACCCAGTACTTC
size: NA; D: TRBD2; J: TRBJ2-7; V: TRBV4-2; CDR3: CASSQEYSGGYEQYF; DNA: TGTGCCAGCAGCCAAGAGTACAGCGGGGGATACGAGCAGTACTTC
size: NA; D: TRBD2; J: TRBJ2-1; V: TRBV7-2; CDR3: CASSRSGSSDNEQFF; DNA: TGTGCCAGCAGCCGAAGCGGGAGTTCGGACAATGAGCAGTTCTTC
size: NA; D: NA; J: TRBJ1-3; V: TRBV27; CDR3: CASSFGGSGNTIYF; DNA: TGTGCCAGCAGTTTCGGGGGCTCTGGAAACACCATATATTTT
size: NA; D: TRBD1; J: TRBJ2-7; V: TRBV28; CDR3: CASSMTGSSYEQYF; DNA: TGTGCCAGCAGTATGACAGGGTCCTCCTACGAGCAGTACTTC
size: NA; D: TRBD1; J: TRBJ1-3; V: TRBV4-3; CDR3: CASSQATGVVGNTIYF; DNA: TGCGCCAGCAGCCAAGCGACAGGGGTGGTGGGAAACACCATATATTTT